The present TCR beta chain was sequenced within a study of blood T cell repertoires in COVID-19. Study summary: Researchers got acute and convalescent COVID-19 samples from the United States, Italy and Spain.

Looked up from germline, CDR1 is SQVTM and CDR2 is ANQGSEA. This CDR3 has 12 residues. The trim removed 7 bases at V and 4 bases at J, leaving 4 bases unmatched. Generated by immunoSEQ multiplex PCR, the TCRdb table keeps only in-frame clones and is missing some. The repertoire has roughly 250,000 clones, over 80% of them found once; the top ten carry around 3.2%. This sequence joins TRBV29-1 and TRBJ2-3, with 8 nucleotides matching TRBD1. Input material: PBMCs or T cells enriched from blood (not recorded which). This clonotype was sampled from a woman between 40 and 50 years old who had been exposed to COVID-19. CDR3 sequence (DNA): TGCAGCGCAGAACAGGGGGCAGATACGCAGTATTTT. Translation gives CSAEQGADTQYF.